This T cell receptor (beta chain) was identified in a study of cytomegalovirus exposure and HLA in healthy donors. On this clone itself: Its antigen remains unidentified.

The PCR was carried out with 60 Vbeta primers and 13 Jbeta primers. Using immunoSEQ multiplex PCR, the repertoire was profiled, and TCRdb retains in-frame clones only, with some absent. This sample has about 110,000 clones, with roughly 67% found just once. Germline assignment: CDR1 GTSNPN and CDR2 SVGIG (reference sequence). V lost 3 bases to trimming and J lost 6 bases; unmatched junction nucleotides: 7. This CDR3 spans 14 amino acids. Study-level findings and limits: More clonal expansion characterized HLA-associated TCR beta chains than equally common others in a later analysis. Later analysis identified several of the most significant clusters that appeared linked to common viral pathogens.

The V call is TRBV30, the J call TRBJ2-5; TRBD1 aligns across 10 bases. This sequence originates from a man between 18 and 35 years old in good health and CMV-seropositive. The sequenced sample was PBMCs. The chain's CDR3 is CAWRLTGGRKTQYF. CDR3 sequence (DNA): TGTGCCTGGAGATTGACAGGGGGCCGAAAGACCCAGTACTTC.